The next 18 T cell receptor beta chains were all read from a single sample in a study of T cells in Graves' hyperthyroidism and ophthalmopathy (dated by TCRdb to about 2019). The library was made by multiplex PCR. Sequencing took place on an Illumina HiSeq 2000. The TCR beta CDR3 regions were amplified from RNA transcripts. A first-round RT-PCR of the TCR CDR3 used the HTBI primer set with the Qiagen OneStep RT-PCR kit. Using fastp trimming at Q25 and MiXCR clonotype assembly, TCRdb reanalyzed the public sequencing data and kept in-frame beta chains. Records with the same CDR3 protein are collapsed into one entry carrying the most frequent genes and DNA. This sample lists roughly 180,000 distinct CDR3 sequences; more than 15% were detected once. About 29% of the sample goes to the ten largest clones. Sequenced: blood. The receptor source for this set is a woman aged 50 to 60 with Graves' hyperthyroidism.

J is TRBJ2-1 and V is TRBV2, with 9 bases that match TRBD2. Germline CDR1 and CDR2: SNHLY and FYNNEI. V trimming: 3 bases; J trimming: 7 bases; junction bases outside the gene matches: 7. This CDR3 comprises 15 residues. The CDR3 nucleotides read TGTGCCAGCAGTGAGGCTAGCGGGACGTGGAATGAGCAGTTCTTC. This translates into CASSEASGTWNEQFF.

In this sample, this clonotype turned up many times. The chain has TRBV19 and TRBJ2-7; 9 bases are shared with TRBD1. CDR1 is LNHDA and CDR2 is SQIVND in the germline V gene (reference sequence). Unmatched junction bases numbered 3, after V lost 3 bases and J lost 3 bases. This CDR3 comprises 14 residues. Written as DNA, the CDR3 is TGTGCCAGTAGTATGGGACAGGGTTTCTACGAGCAGTACTTC. This codes for CASSMGQGFYEQYF.

For this clonotype: Given a much more abundant clone one base away, this may be a read error. The chain joins TRBV20-1 to TRBJ1-1, with a tentative D call TRBD1 (5 bases). CDR1 and CDR2 from the germline V gene are DFQATT and SNEGSKA (reference sequence). This CDR3 is 15 amino acids long. The V gene lost 0 bases and the J gene lost 1 base, with 12 bases spanning the gap. The CDR3 DNA reads TGCAGTGCTAGAGAGGGGGGTGCCCCGAACACTGAAGCTTTCTTT. Translated, it gives CSAREGGAPNTEAFF.

This clonotype has ten or more counts. CDR3 sequence: CASSTHTAGQETQYF. The CDR3 coding sequence is TGTGCCAGCAGCACACATACGGCGGGCCAAGAGACCCAGTACTTC. The chain links TRBV6-1 to TRBJ2-5, with a weak D call TRBD2 (5 bases). This CDR3 spans 15 amino acids. Germline V gene data show CDR1 as MNHNS and CDR2 as SASEGT. V was trimmed by 6 bases and J by 1 base, leaving 15 bases between them.

Only one count was recorded for this clonotype. A much more abundant neighbour one base away suggests this may be a read error. The rearrangement uses TRBV7-3 and TRBJ2-3; 8 bases agree with TRBD1. Germline-derived CDR1 and CDR2 are SGHTA and FQGTGA. CDR3 length: 14 residues. The DNA of the CDR3 is TGTGCCAGCAGGTTAGGACAGGGAACAGATATGCAGTATTTT. This gives the protein CASRLGQGTDMQYF.

This clonotype occurred a few times. The chain uses TRBV7-8 and TRBJ2-7; 8 bases fit TRBD1. CDR1 and CDR2 from the germline V gene are SGHVS and FQNEAQ. CDR3 length: 14 residues. The V and J ends lost 1 base and 5 bases, in that order; junction bases with no gene match: 4. The CDR3, as DNA: TGTGCCAGCAGCTTAGACAGGGGGGTTCACGAGCAGTACTTC. Translated: CASSLDRGVHEQYF.

The chain is built from TRBV11-2 and TRBJ2-3, with 7 bases fitting TRBD1. Germline assignment: CDR1 SGHAT and CDR2 FQNNGV. The CDR3 extends over 15 amino acids. The J segment lost 1 base and the V segment lost 5 bases, leaving 6 bases of the junction unmatched. In DNA, the CDR3 is TGTGCCAGCAGCCAAGTGACAGGGCGCACAGATACGCAGTATTTT. It is translated as CASSQVTGRTDTQYF.

This clonotype was recorded many times. The chain links TRBV3-1 to TRBJ1-6; possibly TRBD1 for D (6 bases). The germline CDR1 and CDR2 sequences are LGHDT and YNNKEL (reference sequence). The CDR3 contains 14 residues. Trimming left V 4 bases short and J 6 bases short, with 10 bases between. The CDR3 nucleotides are TGTGCCAGCAGCCGGGGGGCCGGTAATTCACCCCTCCACTTT. The encoded protein is CASSRGAGNSPLHF.

This clonotype has a count of ten or more. The chain joins TRBV6-2 or TRBV6-3 to TRBJ1-2; D not certain. Germline CDR1 is MNHEY and CDR2 is SVGEGT. The V gene lost 6 bases and the J gene lost 3 bases, with 14 bases spanning the gap. The CDR3 extends over 14 amino acids. The CDR3 DNA follows: TGTGCCAGCAGGGACCCGAGGTTTGACTATGGCTACACCTTC. It codes for CASRDPRFDYGYTF.

In this sample, this clonotype turned up many times. CDR3 region: CASSQGGFGVNSPLHF. The CDR3 DNA reads as TGTGCCAGCAGCCAAGGGGGGTTTGGGGTTAATTCACCCCTCCACTTT. This chain uses TRBV7-9 with TRBJ1-6, with D perhaps TRBD1 (6 bases). Trimming shortened V by 5 bases and J by 6 bases, and 17 bases separated the two germline ends. Germline values: CDR1 SEHNR, CDR2 FQNEAQ (reference sequence). The CDR3 is made up of 16 amino acids.

This clonotype has a count of ten or more. V usage is TRBV10-3 and J usage is TRBJ2-7; TRBD1 might be the D (5 bases). This CDR3 region has 11 residues. CDR1 and CDR2 from the germline V gene are ENHRY and SYGVKD. Trimming shortened V by 3 bases and J by 6 bases, and 6 bases separated the two germline ends. CDR3 protein: CAISDRAEQYF. The CDR3 bases are TGTGCCATCAGTGACAGGGCCGAGCAGTACTTC.

This clonotype was found a few times. The CDR3, as DNA: TGCGCCAGCAGCCAGGCAAGAGGGAGTGAAAAACTGTTTTTT. It yields the protein CASSQARGSEKLFF. This chain links TRBV4-1 with TRBJ1-4; D remains ambiguous. CDR3 length equals 14 residues. V dropped 3 bases and J dropped 7 bases, with 12 bases sitting between them. The germline V gene has CDR1 MGHRA and CDR2 YSYEKL.

This clonotype occurred many times. This rearrangement joins TRBV20-1 to TRBJ1-5; D not certain. CDR3 length: 15 residues. Trimming left V 3 bases short and J 0 bases short, with 12 bases between. Per the germline V gene, CDR1 is DFQATT and CDR2 is SNEGSKA (reference sequence). The CDR3 region has the DNA TGCAGTGCTAGGAGCACTTTAAATAGCAATCAGCCCCAGCATTTT. It specifies CSARSTLNSNQPQHF.

This clonotype occurred many times. The chain uses TRBV6-1 and TRBJ2-7; the D is unclear. CDR1 is MNHNS and CDR2 is SASEGT in the germline V gene. The length of the CDR3 is 13 residues. V lost 2 bases, J lost 0 bases, and 5 bases lay in between. The CDR3: CASSEKVSYEQYF. CDR3 DNA: TGTGCCAGCAGTGAAAAGGTCTCCTACGAGCAGTACTTC.

The sample holds many counts of this clonotype. V is TRBV12-3 or TRBV12-4 and J is TRBJ2-5; D is uncertain. CDR3 length: 14 amino acids. Trimming removed 2 bases at V and 3 bases at J, with 10 bases between. CDR3 loop: CASSLRPLEETQYF. The CDR3 bases are TGTGCCAGCAGTTTAAGGCCTTTAGAAGAGACCCAGTACTTC.

This clonotype showed up many times. V gene TRBV20-1 combines with J gene TRBJ2-7; 9 bases fit TRBD1. Germline CDR1 reads DFQATT; CDR2 reads SNEGSKA (reference sequence). After removal of 2 bases from V and 2 bases from J, the junction contained 4 bases not matched to a gene. The CDR3 covers 14 residues. The CDR3 sequence: CSARRRDRAYEQYF. The CDR3 nucleotides are TGCAGTGCTAGACGAAGGGACAGGGCCTACGAGCAGTACTTC.

V gene TRBV4-2 combines with J gene TRBJ2-5; perhaps D is TRBD1 or TRBD2 (5 bases each). V lost 1 base and J 5 bases, leaving 5 bases between the germline ends. This CDR3 comprises 12 residues. Germline assignment: CDR1 LGHNA and CDR2 YNFKEQ. CDR3 DNA sequence: TGTGCCAGCAGCCAAGGGGACGAGACCCAGTACTTC. As protein: CASSQGDETQYF.

The sample holds many counts of this clonotype. A read error may produce the germline difference seen at one junction end. The V call is TRBV7-7, the J call TRBJ2-3; 7 bases match TRBD2. CDR3 length equals 12 residues. Germline CDR1 reads SSHAT; CDR2 reads FNYEAQ (reference sequence). The CDR3 nucleotides are TGTGCTAGCAGCGCTATAGCGGGTGCGCAGTATTTT. Protein sequence: CASSAIAGAQYF. Full variable domain (missing parts from reference TRBV7-7 and TRBJ2-3): GAGVSQSPRYKVTKRGQDVTLRCDPISSHATLYWYQQALGQGPEFLTYFNYEAQPDKSGLPSDRFSAERPEGSISTLTIQRTEQRDSAMYRCASSAIAGAQYFGPGTRLTVL.